The 2 T cell receptor beta chains below come from one sample, sequenced in a study of blood T cell repertoires in COVID-19. Using immunoSEQ multiplex PCR, the repertoire was profiled, and TCRdb retains in-frame clones only, with some absent. The table lists fewer than 400,000 clones, more than 85% of them singletons. Sequenced sample: PBMCs or T cells enriched from blood (not recorded which). These receptors were obtained from a woman in her thirties who had been exposed to COVID-19.

The chain combines TRBV10-2 with TRBJ2-5; D gene ambiguous. The CDR3 is made up of 15 amino acids. V was trimmed by 0 bases and J by 1 base, leaving 9 bases between them. Germline lookup yields CDR1 WSHSY and CDR2 SAAADI. The CDR3 sequence is CASSESSSRQETQYF. The CDR3 nucleotides read TGCGCCAGCAGTGAGTCTAGCTCTCGCCAAGAGACCCAGTACTTC.

This chain joins TRBV6-5 and TRBJ1-5; no clear D. The germline CDR1 and CDR2 sequences are MNHEY and SVGAGI. The length of the CDR3 is 13 residues. With 5 bases removed from V and 10 bases from J, the gap between germline ends came to 15 bases. The CDR3 DNA sequence: TGTGCCAGCAGTCCAGCGGCCCTTTCACCCCAGCATTTT. Translating it yields CASSPAALSPQHF.